This T cell receptor beta chain was recorded in a study of T cells after yellow fever vaccination. Broader study findings: In FACS-sorted repertoires, abundant clonotypes from the bulk population could appear as contaminants. Post-booster samples contained most primary-vaccination clones (approximately 96% CD4, about 90% CD8).

TCRdb recomputed calls from the 5' RACE reads with MiXCR, one row per CDR3 protein. The sample records under 600,000 distinct CDR3 sequences, around a fifth being singletons. Points on this clonotype: Antigen unknown.

This CDR3 region has 13 residues. Per the germline V gene, CDR1 is SGHNT and CDR2 is YYREEE (reference sequence). The germline V and J ends were trimmed by 7 bases and 3 bases, with 8 bases remaining between them. The V gene is TRBV5-4, the J gene TRBJ1-6; D is unresolved. The TCR originated in a man between 18 and 35 years old who received the YFV17D yellow fever vaccine. Sequenced material: PBMCs, taken about 21 days after the first yellow fever vaccination. The CDR3 region is CASGGFYNSPLHF. In nucleotides, the CDR3 is TGTGCCAGCGGTGGGTTCTATAATTCACCCCTCCACTTT.